This TCR beta chain was observed in a study of early T cells in non-severe SARS-CoV-2 infection. The overall study: Investigators sequenced bulk RNA drawn from unsorted whole blood, and chains remained unpaired. Overall study results and limits: Reliance on VDJdb matching favored anti-spike CD8 responses; private and CD4 specificities were missed.

Trimming stripped 0 bases from V and 1 base from J, with 9 bases between. The CDR3 contains 15 residues. CDR1 and CDR2 from the germline V gene are LGHNA and YNFKEQ. As part of library construction, unique molecular identifiers were attached to individual cDNA molecules. TCRdb independently ran MiXCR on the 5' RACE reads; one entry per CDR3 protein. This table holds under 70,000 distinct CDR3 sequences, approximately 6.1% found once. This clonotype was counted ten times or more. Its cognate antigen is unknown. The TCR originated in an adult who was a healthcare worker with PCR-confirmed SARS-CoV-2 infection or an uninfected control (not recorded which). The J gene is TRBJ1-1, the V gene TRBV4-2; D is perhaps TRBD1 (5 bases). The input for sequencing was whole blood, taken at baseline. The CDR3 region has the DNA TGTGCCAGCAGCCAAGAAAGTCAGGGGAACACTGAAGCTTTCTTT. Translated: CASSQESQGNTEAFF.